This is a list of T cell receptor beta chains from one sample in a study of OX40 agonist ivuxolimab in advanced cancers. This table comes from immunoSEQ multiplex PCR, and its TCRdb copy is limited to in-frame clones, with some not included. The sample includes 20,000 to 25,000 clones, 80% to 90% of them seen just once. This sample comprised CD4+ or CD8+ T cells sorted from blood, obtained in a trial of the OX40 agonist ivuxolimab. The receptor set was obtained from an adult with an advanced solid tumor such as melanoma, head and neck, liver or kidney cancer. Each CDR3 is given with its conserved first and last residue.

J gene: TRBJ1-2
V gene: TRBV27
CDR3 length: 15
CDR3 protein: CASRIRGPGDYGYTF

J gene: TRBJ2-3
V gene: TRBV27
CDR3 length: 15
CDR3 protein: CASSFSGRGTDTQYF

J gene: TRBJ1-3
V gene: TRBV5-1
CDR3 length: 15
CDR3 protein: CASSLGGGSGNTIYF

J gene: TRBJ2-7
V gene: TRBV5-5
CDR3 length: 20
CDR3 protein: CASSLEVISAPMISSYEQYF

J gene: TRBJ1-6
V gene: TRBV7-9
CDR3 length: 16
CDR3 protein: CASSLASGYGNSPLHF

J gene: .
V gene: TRBV11-2
CDR3 length: 15
CDR3 protein: CASSLLTGRSYEQYF

J gene: TRBJ1-1
V gene: TRBV11-2
CDR3 length: 12
CDR3 protein: CASSLGAVEAFF

J gene: TRBJ2-7
V gene: TRBV25-1
CDR3 length: 15
CDR3 protein: CASPLSGDRSYEQYF

J gene: TRBJ1-2
V gene: TRBV7-9
CDR3 length: 15
CDR3 protein: CASSTTAGSSYGYTF

J gene: TRBJ2-4
V gene: TRBV5-1
CDR3 length: 14
CDR3 protein: CASSLAREGPVQYF